This T cell receptor beta chain derives from a study of PD-1 blockade in classical Hodgkin lymphoma. Libraries were prepared by immunoSEQ multiplex PCR; TCRdb keeps only in-frame clonotypes and omits some of them. In the table there are about 40,000 clones, around 78% of which are singletons. All patients experienced relapse after autologous stem cell transplantation, and brentuximab vedotin exposure was variable. The CDR3 loop spans 15 amino acids. Trimming took off 5 bases at V and 0 bases at J, with 8 bases between the two ends. Germline CDR1 and CDR2: SGHAT and FQNNGV. The source material was peripheral blood mononuclear cells (PBMCs), sampled at baseline. V usage is TRBV11-2 and J usage is TRBJ2-6; D is undetermined. The sequence was collected from a human donor with classical Hodgkin lymphoma. The CDR3 nucleotides are TGTGCCAGCAGCCCTCAGGTCTCTGGGGCCAACGTCCTGACTTTC. This sequence encodes CASSPQVSGANVLTF.